The 10 T cell receptor beta chains presented below share a single source sample, sequenced in a study of blood T cell repertoires in COVID-19. Repertoires were generated with immunoSEQ multiplex PCR, while TCRdb's copy carries only in-frame clones and drops some. The sample gives some 200,000 clones, around 82% of which show up once; roughly 7% is in the top ten. Sequenced input: PBMCs or T cells enriched from blood (not recorded which). Every receptor here comes from a man aged 40-49 years who had recovered from COVID-19.

This clone was recorded once. The chain has TRBV11-3 and TRBJ2-3; TRBD2 is a possible D gene (6 bases). Germline V gene lookup returns CDR1 SGHNT and CDR2 YENEEA. V gave up 1 base and J gave up 4 bases, with 9 bases separating them. The CDR3 spans 14 residues. This chain's CDR3 is CASSLGGVSDTQYF. The CDR3 nucleotides read TGTGCCAGCAGCTTAGGGGGGGTCTCAGATACGCAGTATTTT.

The chain recombines TRBV5-5 with TRBJ1-1; 7 bases agree with TRBD1. Germline V CDR1 and CDR2: SGHKS, YYEKEE (reference sequence). CDR3 size: 15 residues. The V and J ends lost 5 bases and 4 bases, in that order; junction bases with no gene match: 11. CDR3 sequence: CASRSQTGTSTEAFF. The CDR3 nucleotides are TGTGCCAGCAGATCTCAGACAGGGACGAGCACTGAAGCTTTCTTT.

The CDR3 DNA reads as TGCGCCAGCAGCCAAGAGGCAGGACTCCGGGAGACCCAGTACTTC. This gives the protein CASSQEAGLRETQYF. The chain uses TRBV4-1 and TRBJ2-5, with D perhaps matching TRBD2 (5 bases). The CDR3 has 15 amino acids. Germline V lookup: CDR1 MGHRA, CDR2 YSYEKL. V dropped 0 bases and J dropped 5 bases, with 13 bases sitting between them.

This clone was detected once. The chain is built from TRBV19 and TRBJ2-4; 8 nucleotides line up with TRBD2. Germline V lookup: CDR1 LNHDA, CDR2 SQIVND (reference sequence). CDR3 length equals 17 residues. J was trimmed by 1 base and V by 6 bases; bases with no gene match: 11. The CDR3 loop reads CASSPRGGRRAKNIQYF. CDR3 nucleotides: TGTGCCAGTAGCCCGCGCGGGGGGCGCCGGGCCAAAAACATTCAGTACTTC.

The chain joins TRBV2 to TRBJ2-2; D gene unclear. Per the germline V gene, CDR1 is SNHLY and CDR2 is FYNNEI. The CDR3 sequence is 17 residues long. V was clipped by 4 bases and J by 0 bases, with 15 bases between them. The CDR3 sequence: CASSGPHRSSNTGELFF. In nucleotides, the CDR3 is TGTGCCAGCAGTGGGCCGCATCGAAGTTCGAACACCGGGGAGCTGTTTTTT.

This chain uses TRBV19 with TRBJ1-1; tentative D call: TRBD1 (6 bases). Germline V lookup: CDR1 LNHDA, CDR2 SQIVND (reference sequence). The length of the CDR3 is 15 residues. Trimming removed 2 bases at V and 1 base at J, with 11 bases between. CDR3 coding DNA: TGTGCCAGTAGTATAAAGGGGGGGACGAACACTGAAGCTTTCTTT. This sequence encodes CASSIKGGTNTEAFF.

This chain connects TRBV28 to TRBJ1-4; 9 nucleotides align to TRBD1. The ends lost 2 bases at V and 9 bases at J; junction bases unmatched: 13. Per germline, CDR1 MDHEN and CDR2 SYDVKM. The CDR3 totals 17 residues. CDR3 protein: CASSLTGGELGGKKLFF. In DNA, the CDR3 is TGTGCCAGCAGTTTAACAGGGGGCGAGCTGGGGGGAAAAAAACTGTTTTTT.

The chain is built from TRBV11-2 and TRBJ1-6; 8 nucleotides align to TRBD1. The trim removed 3 bases at V and 9 bases at J, leaving 4 bases unmatched. The CDR3 extends over 14 amino acids. Germline loops: CDR1 SGHAT, CDR2 FQNNGV. The CDR3 is CASSFSGGGSPLHF. Here the CDR3 DNA reads TGTGCCAGCAGCTTTTCAGGGGGCGGTTCACCCCTCCACTTT.

With respect to this clone: Other DNA sequences in the same sample also yield this CDR3. V and J are TRBV7-2 and TRBJ1-2, with D unresolved. Germline CDR1 and CDR2: SGHTA and FQGNSA. This CDR3 has 13 amino acids. Trimming removed 5 bases at V and 0 bases at J, with 7 bases between. The CDR3 protein is CASSPQANYGYTF. CDR3 coding DNA: TGTGCCAGCAGCCCCCAGGCTAACTATGGCTACACCTTC.

J is TRBJ2-4 and V is TRBV7-9, with D tentatively TRBD1 (5 bases). Per germline, CDR1 SEHNR and CDR2 FQNEAQ (reference sequence). The CDR3 consists of 12 residues. The ends were cut back, 1 base at V and 8 bases at J, with 6 bases in the middle. The CDR3 DNA sequence: TGTGCCAGCAGCTTAGAGGGGTACATTCAGTACTTC. Translation: CASSLEGYIQYF.